This is a list of T cell receptor beta chains from one sample in a study of blood T cell repertoires in COVID-19. Profiled with immunoSEQ multiplex PCR; TCRdb holds only in-frame clones, not every one. Altogether some 250,000 clones are present, just under 85% being singletons, with the ten largest covering 9.6%. The sequencing input was peripheral blood. Receptors were obtained from a woman over 75 with acute or convalescent COVID-19. CDR3s include the opening cysteine and the closing phenylalanine or tryptophan. The D gene is left open where the match is weak. Clone size, where shown, is once, few, many, or a class for clones that have expanded.

d_call: NA; clone_size: NA; v_call: TRBV10-1; j_call: TRBJ1-1; cdr3_nt: TGCGCCCCCTTACAGGGAAGGGAATACACTGAAGCTTTCTTT; cdr3_aa: CAPLQGREYTEAFF
d_call: NA; clone_size: NA; v_call: TRBV14; j_call: TRBJ1-6; cdr3_nt: TGTGCCAGCAGCCAAAAAGCAGGTTCACCCCTCCACTTT; cdr3_aa: CASSQKAGSPLHF
d_call: TRBD1; clone_size: NA; v_call: TRBV19; j_call: TRBJ1-1; cdr3_nt: TGTGCCAGTAGGTCACAGGGGGCTGAAGCTTTCTTT; cdr3_aa: CASRSQGAEAFF
d_call: TRBD1; clone_size: few; v_call: TRBV5-6; j_call: TRBJ1-4; cdr3_nt: TGTGCCAGCAGCCCCCGTGGTAACAGGGGGCGCATTGAAAAACTGTTTTTT; cdr3_aa: CASSPRGNRGRIEKLFF
d_call: TRBD1; clone_size: NA; v_call: TRBV9; j_call: TRBJ1-3; cdr3_nt: TGTGCCAGCAGCGATTCCGGGACAGGGGCTGGAAACACCATATATTTT; cdr3_aa: CASSDSGTGAGNTIYF
d_call: NA; clone_size: NA; v_call: TRBV3-1/TRBV3-2; j_call: TRBJ1-1; cdr3_nt: TGTGCCAGCAGCCAAAAGGTCGGGGGGCTGGCTGAAGCTTTCTTT; cdr3_aa: CASSQKVGGLAEAFF
d_call: NA; clone_size: NA; v_call: TRBV18; j_call: TRBJ1-4; cdr3_nt: TGTGCCAGCTCACCTACTGCAACTAATGAAAAACTGTTTTTT; cdr3_aa: CASSPTATNEKLFF
d_call: TRBD1; clone_size: NA; v_call: TRBV7-9; j_call: TRBJ1-2; cdr3_nt: TGTGCCAGCAGCTTCCCAGACAGGGAAAGCTACACCTTC; cdr3_aa: CASSFPDRESYTF
d_call: TRBD2; clone_size: NA; v_call: TRBV5-1; j_call: TRBJ2-2; cdr3_nt: TGCGCCAGCAGCTGGGCTAGCGGGGCGAGCGGGGAGCTGTTTTTT; cdr3_aa: CASSWASGASGELFF
d_call: NA; clone_size: once; v_call: TRBV10-2; j_call: TRBJ1-1; cdr3_nt: TGCGCCAGCAGTCAGAACACTGAAGCTTTCTTT; cdr3_aa: CASSQNTEAFF
d_call: TRBD1; clone_size: NA; v_call: TRBV9; j_call: TRBJ2-7; cdr3_nt: TGTGCCAGCAGCATAGGACAGGGTTACGAGCAGTACTTC; cdr3_aa: CASSIGQGYEQYF
d_call: NA; clone_size: NA; v_call: TRBV19; j_call: TRBJ1-1; cdr3_nt: TGTGCCAGTAGTTCGCGGACACCCCGAGCGAACACTGAAGCTTTCTTT; cdr3_aa: CASSSRTPRANTEAFF
d_call: NA; clone_size: NA; v_call: TRBV6-1; j_call: TRBJ2-4; cdr3_nt: TGTGCCAGCAGTGAGGGGCGGGGGCCCCCCAAAAACATTCAGTACTTC; cdr3_aa: CASSEGRGPPKNIQYF
d_call: NA; clone_size: NA; v_call: TRBV29-1; j_call: TRBJ1-1; cdr3_nt: TGCAGCGTGGGCACTAATGCCGGGAACACTGAAGCTTTCTTT; cdr3_aa: CSVGTNAGNTEAFF
d_call: NA; clone_size: NA; v_call: TRBV7-8; j_call: TRBJ2-2; cdr3_nt: TGTGCCAGCAGCTTAGGAGGATCCGGGGAGCTGTTTTTT; cdr3_aa: CASSLGGSGELFF
d_call: TRBD1; clone_size: NA; v_call: TRBV19; j_call: TRBJ1-1; cdr3_nt: TGTGCCAGTAGATCCGGGACAGGTTGGGGCACTGAAGCTTTCTTT; cdr3_aa: CASRSGTGWGTEAFF
d_call: NA; clone_size: NA; v_call: TRBV4-1; j_call: TRBJ1-5; cdr3_nt: TGCGCCAGCAGCCAAGAGGGGGGTTTGGGGCCCAATCAGCCCCAGCATTTT; cdr3_aa: CASSQEGGLGPNQPQHF
d_call: NA; clone_size: NA; v_call: TRBV19; j_call: TRBJ2-3; cdr3_nt: TGTGCCAGTACTCGAACTTGGTCGGGGGGCACAGATACGCAGTATTTT; cdr3_aa: CASTRTWSGGTDTQYF
d_call: NA; clone_size: NA; v_call: TRBV28; j_call: TRBJ1-2; cdr3_nt: TGTGCCAGCAGTCCTCCGGGGAGGGATGTTAGTGGCTACACCTTC; cdr3_aa: CASSPPGRDVSGYTF
d_call: NA; clone_size: NA; v_call: TRBV15; j_call: TRBJ2-7; cdr3_nt: TGTGCCACCAGCAGAGAAGCCCATACGGGTTCCCTCTACGAGCAGTACTTC; cdr3_aa: CATSREAHTGSLYEQYF
d_call: TRBD1; clone_size: NA; v_call: TRBV6-6; j_call: TRBJ1-3; cdr3_nt: TGTGCCAGCAGTTACCGACAGGGCTCTGGAAACACCATATATTTT; cdr3_aa: CASSYRQGSGNTIYF
d_call: NA; clone_size: NA; v_call: TRBV7-9; j_call: TRBJ2-7; cdr3_nt: TGTGCCAGCAGCTTATCGGGGGAACTCGAGCAGTACTTC; cdr3_aa: CASSLSGELEQYF
d_call: NA; clone_size: NA; v_call: TRBV30; j_call: TRBJ1-5; cdr3_nt: TGTGCCTGGAGTCCCGGACAATTTAGCAATCAGCCCCAGCATTTT; cdr3_aa: CAWSPGQFSNQPQHF
d_call: NA; clone_size: NA; v_call: TRBV5-1; j_call: TRBJ1-6; cdr3_nt: TGCGCCAGCAGCGCCACAGGGAACAATAATTCACCCCTCCACTTT; cdr3_aa: CASSATGNNNSPLHF
d_call: NA; clone_size: NA; v_call: TRBV2; j_call: TRBJ1-2; cdr3_nt: TGTGCCAGCAGTGAACGAGCAGGGAGGTACTATGGCTACACCTTC; cdr3_aa: CASSERAGRYYGYTF
d_call: TRBD1; clone_size: NA; v_call: TRBV27; j_call: TRBJ2-2; cdr3_nt: TGTGCCAGCAGTTTATCGGGCGCAGGGGACAGGAGGGACGGGGAGCTGTTTTTT; cdr3_aa: CASSLSGAGDRRDGELFF
d_call: NA; clone_size: NA; v_call: TRBV10-1; j_call: TRBJ1-1; cdr3_nt: TGCGCCAGCAGTGACGGGGGATCGGGAACTGAAGCTTTCTTT; cdr3_aa: CASSDGGSGTEAFF
d_call: NA; clone_size: NA; v_call: TRBV19; j_call: TRBJ1-5; cdr3_nt: TGTGCCAGTACCGCCCGCCCGGAAAACGGGCAGCCCCAGCATTTT; cdr3_aa: CASTARPENGQPQHF
d_call: TRBD1; clone_size: NA; v_call: TRBV3-1/TRBV3-2; j_call: TRBJ1-1; cdr3_nt: TGTGCCAGCAGCCGACAGGGGGGGGTTGGTGAAGCTTTCTTT; cdr3_aa: CASSRQGGVGEAFF